This T cell receptor beta chain was recovered during a study of blood T cell repertoires in COVID-19. Sequencing used immunoSEQ multiplex PCR; TCRdb keeps in-frame clones, though not all of them. The repertoire holds roughly 75,000 clones, 80% to 95% seen once, with 6.9% in the top ten. This CDR3 comprises 16 residues. Germline V gene sequence: CDR1 MNHEY, CDR2 SMNVEV (reference sequence). The germline V and J ends were trimmed by 3 bases and 5 bases, with 17 bases remaining between them. The chain employs TRBV27 and TRBJ2-1, with a tentative D call TRBD2 (6 bases). Sequencing input: peripheral blood. The TCR sequence derives from a human donor in a cohort sampled during active COVID-19. CDR3 amino acids: CASSFEGLKRDNEQFF. The CDR3 DNA reads as TGTGCCAGCAGTTTTGAGGGACTCAAACGCGACAATGAGCAGTTCTTC.